The 2 T cell receptor beta chains below all came from one sample that was sequenced in a study of blood T cell repertoires in COVID-19. Profiled with immunoSEQ multiplex PCR; TCRdb holds only in-frame clones, not every one. The top ten hold about 4% of the sample, which has about 200,000 clones, roughly 90% seen once. The sample taken for sequencing was PBMCs or T cells enriched from blood (not recorded which). The receptors here all came from a woman aged 30 to 39 who had been exposed to COVID-19.

The chain combines TRBV7-3 with TRBJ1-1, with D possibly matching TRBD1 (5 bases). Between the trimmed V and J ends, which lost 4 bases and 7 bases, there was a span of 13 bases. Germline V gene sequence: CDR1 SGHTA, CDR2 FQGTGA. The CDR3 runs 13 residues. The CDR3 nucleotides are TGTGCCAGCAGCTCCCAAGGGGCAGGTGAAGCTTTCTTT. This sequence encodes CASSSQGAGEAFF.

The V gene is TRBV7-9, the J gene TRBJ1-2, with D tentatively TRBD1 (5 bases). The CDR3 extends over 15 amino acids. Trimming left V 5 bases short and J 2 bases short, with 15 bases between. Germline V gene data show CDR1 as SEHNR and CDR2 as FQNEAQ (reference sequence). The CDR3 loop reads CASSAPQGFNYGYTF. The CDR3, as DNA: TGTGCCAGCAGCGCACCTCAGGGCTTCAACTATGGCTACACCTTC.